The TCR beta chain under discussion was sequenced for a study of control samples from healthy donors and cancer patients. The germline V gene encodes CDR1 KGHSH and CDR2 LQKENI. The CDR3 is 13 residues long. The V gene end was trimmed by 3 bases and the J gene end by 6 bases; junction bases not matched to a gene: 5. This table comes from immunoSEQ multiplex PCR, and its TCRdb copy is limited to in-frame clones, with some not included. This table holds more than 150,000 clones, around 90% found once. The receptor was isolated from a woman in her 30s in good health. The sequenced sample consisted of blood. The rearrangement joins TRBV18 to TRBJ2-7, with 7 bases fitting TRBD2. The CDR3 here is CASSPGRDGEQYF. In DNA form, the CDR3 reads TGTGCCAGCTCACCGGGGAGGGATGGCGAGCAGTACTTC.